A selection of T cell receptor beta chains follows, all from one sample in a study of OX40 agonist ivuxolimab in advanced cancers. Measured with immunoSEQ multiplex PCR; TCRdb has only the in-frame clones, and not every one. Found here are roughly 49,000 clones, about 83% of them singletons; the top ten hold 10%. The input for sequencing was CD4+ or CD8+ T cells sorted from blood, taken in a trial of the OX40 agonist ivuxolimab. These receptors originate from an adult with an advanced solid tumor such as melanoma, head and neck, liver or kidney cancer. The CDR3 runs from the conserved cysteine through the conserved F or W. A D gene is named only where the DNA matches it firmly. Expanded clones get a size class; other rows say once, few or many, or leave the size out.

V	size	J	D	CDR3	DNA
TRBV4-3	once	TRBJ1-3	-	CASSPAAGSLSGNTIYF	TGCGCCAGCAGCCCCGCGGCAGGGAGCCTCTCTGGAAACACCATATATTTT
TRBV28	-	TRBJ2-2	TRBD2	CASSFLAGGHNGELFF	TGTGCCAGCAGTTTCCTAGCGGGGGGGCATAACGGGGAGCTGTTTTTT
TRBV30	few	TRBJ1-1	-	CAWSLSTNTEAFF	TGTGCCTGGAGTCTATCCACGAACACTGAAGCTTTCTTT
TRBV19	-	TRBJ1-2	-	CASSISSSGFSGYTF	TGTGCCAGTAGTATCTCCTCTTCGGGGTTTAGTGGCTACACCTTC
TRBV30	-	TRBJ2-5	-	CAWSGETQYF	TGTGCCTGGTCGGGTGAGACCCAGTACTTC
TRBV7-9	-	TRBJ1-4	TRBD1	CASSFGEGAREKLFF	TGTGCCAGCAGCTTTGGCGAGGGGGCTAGGGAAAAACTGTTTTTT
TRBV5-4	-	TRBJ2-7	TRBD2	CASSLGLAARSSYEQYF	TGTGCCAGCAGCTTAGGACTAGCGGCCAGAAGCTCCTACGAGCAGTACTTC
TRBV9	medium-sized	TRBJ1-2	-	CASSTRHDAQGYTF	TGTGCCAGCAGCACCCGCCACGACGCTCAGGGCTACACCTTC
TRBV27	-	TRBJ1-3	-	CASSLTAFGGNTIYF	TGTGCCAGCAGTTTAACCGCCTTCGGGGGAAACACCATATATTTT
TRBV21-1	-	TRBJ2-3	-	CASSKVGSWTDTQYF	TGTGCCAGCAGCAAAGTCGGGAGCTGGACAGATACGCAGTATTTT
TRBV27	-	TRBJ1-2	-	CASSLSGSTGYTF	TGTGCCAGCAGTTTATCGGGCAGTACTGGCTACACCTTC
TRBV7-2	-	TRBJ1-2	-	CASSLGRGAGAGYGYTF	TGTGCCAGCAGCTTAGGGAGGGGTGCGGGGGCTGGCTATGGCTACACCTTC
TRBV4-2	-	TRBJ2-7	TRBD1	CASSPGTGGFYEQYF	TGTGCCAGCAGCCCGGGGACAGGGGGCTTCTACGAGCAGTACTTC
TRBV13	-	TRBJ2-3	-	CASSFGTDTQYF	TGTGCCAGCAGCTTCGGCACAGATACGCAGTATTTT
TRBV27	few	TRBJ1-2	-	CARGGYTF	TGTGCCAGGGGTGGCTACACCTTC
TRBV25-1	-	TRBJ1-5	-	CASSDSDPSPQHF	TGTGCCAGCAGTGATTCGGACCCCTCCCCCCAGCATTTT
TRBV19	-	TRBJ2-7	TRBD1	CASSLYPPGQGINEQYF	TGTGCCAGTAGTCTCTACCCTCCGGGACAGGGTATCAACGAGCAGTACTTC
TRBV6-6	-	TRBJ1-1	-	CATQNTEAFF	TGTGCCACCCAGAACACTGAAGCTTTCTTT
TRBV5-6	-	TRBJ1-1	-	CASSLFHTEAFF	TGTGCCAGCAGCTTGTTCCACACTGAAGCTTTCTTT
TRBV7-9	-	TRBJ2-1	-	CASSFQGYSYNEQFF	TGTGCCAGCAGCTTCCAGGGGTATTCCTACAATGAGCAGTTCTTC
TRBV7-3	-	TRBJ2-3	TRBD2	CASSRQPGLGDTQYF	TGTGCCAGCAGCCGACAGCCGGGACTAGGAGATACGCAGTATTTT
TRBV19	-	TRBJ1-1	-	CASYKGVTEAFF	TGTGCCAGTTACAAAGGGGTCACTGAAGCTTTCTTT
TRBV6-1	-	TRBJ2-7	-	CASSAPRDEQYF	TGTGCCAGCAGTGCCCCGCGGGACGAGCAGTACTTC
TRBV5-8	-	TRBJ1-5	TRBD1	CASLTGGGNQPQHF	TGTGCCAGCCTGACAGGGGGCGGCAATCAGCCCCAGCATTTT
TRBV5-4	-	TRBJ2-2	-	CASSFGTYNTGELFF	TGTGCCAGCAGCTTCGGGACTTATAACACCGGGGAGCTGTTTTTT
TRBV6-5	-	TRBJ2-7	-	CASSLGGPYEQYF	TGTGCCAGCAGTTTGGGGGGCCCCTACGAGCAGTACTTC
TRBV6-6	-	TRBJ1-1	-	CASSYSKILNTEAFF	TGTGCCAGCAGTTACTCGAAAATATTGAACACTGAAGCTTTCTTT
TRBV10-3	-	TRBJ2-2	-	CAIRRRGMNTGELFF	TGTGCCATCCGCCGAAGGGGGATGAACACCGGGGAGCTGTTTTTT
TRBV7-9	-	TRBJ2-3	-	CASSPPTVLDTQYF	TGTGCCAGCAGCCCCCCGACAGTTCTAGATACGCAGTATTTT
TRBV15	once	TRBJ1-2	-	CATSREFGLDYGYTF	TGTGCCACCAGCAGAGAGTTCGGATTGGACTATGGCTACACCTTC
TRBV15	-	TRBJ2-7	TRBD2	CATRSTSGLYEQYF	TGTGCCACCAGGTCCACTAGCGGCCTCTACGAGCAGTACTTC
TRBV11-3	-	TRBJ2-1	-	CASSLLWASYNEQFF	TGTGCCAGCAGCTTACTATGGGCATCCTACAATGAGCAGTTCTTC
TRBV6-5	-	TRBJ1-2	TRBD1	CASSYSQGARGYTF	TGTGCCAGCAGTTACTCCCAGGGGGCGCGTGGCTACACCTTC
TRBV27	-	TRBJ2-7	TRBD2	CASSGRPSGEGQYF	TGTGCCAGCAGCGGTCGGCCTAGCGGGGAGGGGCAGTACTTC
TRBV6-5	medium-sized	TRBJ1-6	TRBD1	CASAQGVNSPLHF	TGTGCCAGTGCACAGGGGGTTAATTCACCCCTCCACTTT
TRBV6-6	-	TRBJ2-3	-	CASSYSGLGDTQYF	TGTGCCAGCAGTTACTCAGGCTTAGGAGATACGCAGTATTTT
TRBV6-5	-	TRBJ1-5	-	CASSPYRSNQPQHF	TGTGCCAGCAGTCCGTACAGGAGTAATCAGCCCCAGCATTTT
TRBV4-1	-	TRBJ2-1	-	CASSQESARAFGDEQFF	TGCGCCAGCAGCCAAGAAAGTGCGAGGGCCTTTGGGGATGAGCAGTTCTTC
TRBV5-1	-	TRBJ2-5	-	CASSLTLQETQYF	TGCGCCAGCAGCTTGACTCTCCAAGAGACCCAGTACTTC
TRBV27	few	TRBJ1-2	-	CASSISGSYGYTF	TGTGCCAGCAGTATTTCGGGTTCTTATGGCTACACCTTC
TRBV7-8	-	TRBJ2-1	-	CASSLGASSYNEQFF	TGTGCCAGCAGCTTAGGGGCTAGCTCCTACAATGAGCAGTTCTTC